This passage covers 9 T cell receptor beta chains from one sample sequenced in a study of blood T cell repertoires in COVID-19. The method was immunoSEQ multiplex PCR; TCRdb's version includes in-frame clones alone and lacks a portion of them. Among about 250,000 clones listed, approximately 89% were seen once. Sequenced material: peripheral blood. The receptors originated from a woman in her 40s who had recovered from COVID-19.

The V call is TRBV11-3, the J call TRBJ2-5; TRBD2 matches at 13 bases. V trimming: 6 bases; J trimming: 5 bases; junction bases outside the gene matches: 12. Looked up from germline, CDR1 is SGHNT and CDR2 is YENEEA. This CDR3 comprises 17 residues. The CDR3 DNA reads as TGTGCCAGCAGTCATGGACTAGCGGGAGATACCTGGGAGACCCAGTACTTC. Translated: CASSHGLAGDTWETQYF. The full variable domain, completed using reference TRBV11-3 and TRBJ2-5, is EAGVVQSPRYKIIEKKQPVAFWCNPISGHNTLYWYLQNLGQGPELLIRYENEEAVDDSQLPKDRFSAERLKGVDSTLKIQPAELGDSAVYLCASSHGLAGDTWETQYFGPGTRLLVL.

The rearrangement uses TRBV6-5 and TRBJ1-6; 11 positions agree with TRBD1. This CDR3 is built from 15 residues. J gave up 7 bases and V 6 bases, and 5 bases lay outside the gene matches. Germline V gene data show CDR1 as MNHEY and CDR2 as SVGAGI. CDR3 residues: CASRGQGAINSPLHF. As DNA, the CDR3 is TGTGCCAGCAGAGGACAGGGGGCGATAAATTCACCCCTCCACTTT.

The chain joins TRBV12-1 to TRBJ2-7; TRBD1 is taken as the D call from the table, unchecked against the DNA. TRBV12-1 is a recognized pseudogene. The CDR3 extends over 10 amino acids. CDR3 in amino acids: CAARGFEQYV. CDR3 nucleotides: TGTGCAGCAAGGGGTTTCGAGCAGTACGTC.

The rearrangement links TRBV21-1 to TRBJ2-7; TRBD1 reflects the table's D call only, with no check against the DNA. TRBV21-1 is a documented pseudogene. The CDR3 is 13 amino acids. This CDR3 reads CATTGTGSLEQYV. CDR3 nucleotides: TGTGCCACCACCGGGACAGGGAGTCTCGAGCAGTACGTC.

The CDR3 loop reads CASLPGGAPLGYTF. The CDR3 DNA sequence: TGTGCCAGCCTCCCAGGGGGCGCCCCTTTAGGCTACACCTTC. The chain carries TRBV28 and TRBJ1-2; 8 bases map to TRBD1. V lost 8 bases to trimming and J lost 8 bases; unmatched junction nucleotides: 13. The CDR3 has 14 amino acids. The V gene's germline CDR1 is MDHEN and CDR2 SYDVKM.

V gene TRBV10-3 combines with J gene TRBJ1-5, with D uncertain. The CDR3 contains 12 residues. Trimming removed 3 bases from V and 5 bases from J, with 5 bases in between. Germline-derived CDR1 and CDR2 are ENHRY and SYGVKD. The CDR3 reads CAISDQYQPQHF. The DNA of the CDR3 is TGTGCCATCAGTGACCAATATCAGCCCCAGCATTTT.

CDR3 loop: CASSILSRGGEQFF. CDR3 in DNA: TGTGCCAGTAGTATCCTGTCTAGGGGTGGTGAGCAGTTCTTC. The genes are TRBV19 and TRBJ2-1; D is perhaps TRBD1 (5 bases). The V and J ends lost 3 bases and 9 bases respectively, with 15 bases between them. Germline CDR1 and CDR2: LNHDA and SQIVND (reference sequence). The CDR3 is made up of 14 amino acids. Drawing the rest from reference TRBV19 and TRBJ2-1, the complete variable domain is DGGITQSPKYLFRKEGQNVTLSCEQNLNHDAMYWYRQDPGQGLRLIYYSQIVNDFQKGDIAEGYSVSREKKESFPLTVTSAQKNPTAFYLCASSILSRGGEQFFGPGTRLTVL.

Only a few counts were recorded for this clone. The chain combines TRBV30 with TRBJ1-5, with D hard to call. Germline CDR1 GTSNPN, CDR2 SVGIG (reference sequence). Deletions cut 4 bases from V and 0 bases from J, with 7 bases between. The CDR3 loop spans 13 amino acids. As DNA, the CDR3 is TGTGCCTGGACACTAGATAGCAATCAGCCCCAGCATTTT. Residues: CAWTLDSNQPQHF.

The V gene is TRBV7-9, the J gene TRBJ2-3, with TRBD2 matching over 7 bases. Losses at the gene ends were 5 bases for V and 0 bases for J; bases not matched to a gene: 14. The CDR3 runs 18 residues. In germline, CDR1 is SEHNR, CDR2 FQNEAQ (reference sequence). CDR3 nucleotide sequence: TGTGCCAGCAGCCATTCCCGGGCTAGCGGAAAAAGCACAGATACGCAGTATTTT. This gives the protein CASSHSRASGKSTDTQYF.